These T cell receptor beta chains were read from a single sample in a study of T cell responses to AZD1222 COVID-19 vaccine. Libraries were prepared by immunoSEQ multiplex PCR; TCRdb keeps only in-frame clonotypes and omits some of them. The table records tens of thousands of clones, 90% to 95% of them present only once. The sequencing here drew on peripheral blood, taken on day 0 of AZD1222 vaccination. These TCRs come from an adult in good health. Each CDR3 is given with its conserved first and last residue. The D gene is left open where the match is weak. A row's size may be missing; if present it is once, few, many or a size class.

V: TRBV18
D: TRBD1
size: .
J: TRBJ1-1
DNA: TGTGCCAGCTCCGGTCTGACAGGGTTCACTGAAGCTTTCTTT
CDR3: CASSGLTGFTEAFF

V: TRBV7-2
D: .
size: .
J: TRBJ2-7
DNA: TGTGCCAGCAGCTTGTCGGGATTCGCCTACGAGCAGTACTTC
CDR3: CASSLSGFAYEQYF

V: TRBV5-1
D: .
size: once
J: TRBJ2-2
DNA: TGCGCCAGCAGCCTGCAGGTTTCCGGGGAGCTGTTTTTT
CDR3: CASSLQVSGELFF

V: TRBV2
D: .
size: .
J: TRBJ2-7
DNA: TGTGCCAGCAGTGGGGGCGGGCAGAGTCCTTACGAGCAGTACTTC
CDR3: CASSGGGQSPYEQYF

V: TRBV6-5
D: .
size: .
J: TRBJ1-2
DNA: TGTGCCAGCAGACCCACCGCGACAGAAAACTATGGCTACACCTTC
CDR3: CASRPTATENYGYTF

V: TRBV6-5
D: .
size: once
J: TRBJ1-1
DNA: TGTGCCAGCAGTTACGCAGGGGAAACTGAAGCTTTCTTT
CDR3: CASSYAGETEAFF

V: TRBV4-3
D: .
size: .
J: TRBJ1-4
DNA: TGCGCCAGCAGCCCAGGGGTCAGCGCAACTAATGAAAAACTGTTTTTT
CDR3: CASSPGVSATNEKLFF

V: TRBV6-2/TRBV6-3
D: TRBD1
size: .
J: TRBJ2-7
DNA: TGTGCCAGCAGTTACGCCTCCGGGACAGGACTCCACGAGCAGTACTTC
CDR3: CASSYASGTGLHEQYF

V: TRBV19
D: .
size: .
J: TRBJ1-5
DNA: TGTGCCAGTACCGGACAGTACTCCAATCAGCCCCAGCATTTT
CDR3: CASTGQYSNQPQHF

V: TRBV19
D: TRBD1
size: .
J: TRBJ1-1
DNA: TGTGCCAGTAAGGGACAGGGGGCCTTTCACACTGAAGCTTTCTTT
CDR3: CASKGQGAFHTEAFF

V: TRBV5-6
D: .
size: .
J: TRBJ2-1
DNA: TGTGCCAGCAGCTTGGAGGAGGGCTCCCACAATGAGCAGTTCTTC
CDR3: CASSLEEGSHNEQFF

V: TRBV19
D: .
size: .
J: TRBJ1-2
DNA: TGTGCCAGTAGCCCCCGGGGTGGTCCCCCCTATGGCTACACCTTC
CDR3: CASSPRGGPPYGYTF

V: TRBV27
D: TRBD2
size: .
J: TRBJ2-7
DNA: TGTGCCAGCAGACGCCGAGGTGCGGGGGACTACGAGCAGTACTTC
CDR3: CASRRRGAGDYEQYF

V: TRBV28
D: TRBD1
size: .
J: TRBJ2-7
DNA: TGTGCCAGCAGTGGTGTTCAGGGACAGAAATACGAGCAGTACTTC
CDR3: CASSGVQGQKYEQYF

V: TRBV28
D: .
size: .
J: TRBJ1-4
DNA: TGTGCCAGCAGTTCCGGGGTTTCAACTAATGAAAAACTGTTTTTT
CDR3: CASSSGVSTNEKLFF

V: TRBV5-1
D: TRBD1
size: .
J: TRBJ2-7
DNA: TGCGCCAGCAGCACGACCGGGACAGGGATATCCTACGAGCAGTACTTC
CDR3: CASSTTGTGISYEQYF

V: TRBV2
D: .
size: few
J: TRBJ1-6
DNA: TGTGCCAGCAGGTCGGGGGGCGGAAATTCACCCCTCCACTTT
CDR3: CASRSGGGNSPLHF

V: TRBV6-5
D: TRBD2
size: .
J: TRBJ2-7
DNA: TGTGCCAGCAGACCACTAGCGGGGGGCGAATACGAGCAGTACTTC
CDR3: CASRPLAGGEYEQYF

V: TRBV27
D: .
size: .
J: TRBJ1-2
DNA: TGTGCCAGCAGACGACCAGGCCCTAACTATGGCTACACCTTC
CDR3: CASRRPGPNYGYTF

V: TRBV21-1
D: .
size: .
J: TRBJ2-5
DNA: TGTGCCAGCGAGGAGACCCAGTACTTC
CDR3: CASEETQYF

V: TRBV4-1
D: TRBD1
size: .
J: TRBJ2-1
DNA: TGCGCCAGCAGCCAAGGGCCAGGGGGTGAGCAGTTCTTC
CDR3: CASSQGPGGEQFF

V: TRBV24-1
D: TRBD2
size: once
J: TRBJ2-5
DNA: TGTGCCACCAGTGATCCCCCGCGGGACTATCAAGAGACCCAGTACTTC
CDR3: CATSDPPRDYQETQYF

V: TRBV7-6
D: .
size: .
J: TRBJ2-1
DNA: TGTGCCAGCAGCTTTAGGATGAATGAGCAGTTCTTC
CDR3: CASSFRMNEQFF

V: TRBV11-2
D: .
size: .
J: TRBJ1-4
DNA: TGTGCCAGCAGCTTAGGGGGAGCAACTAATGAAAAACTGTTTTTT
CDR3: CASSLGGATNEKLFF

V: TRBV10-3
D: .
size: .
J: TRBJ1-5
DNA: TGTGCCATCAGTGTAGGACAGCCCGGATTCCAGCCCCAGCATTTT
CDR3: CAISVGQPGFQPQHF

V: TRBV5-1
D: .
size: .
J: TRBJ2-2
DNA: TGCGCCAGCAGTCCGGAGGGAGCCACCGGGGAGCTGTTTTTT
CDR3: CASSPEGATGELFF

V: TRBV7-2
D: .
size: .
J: TRBJ2-7
DNA: TGTGCCAGCAGCTTAAATCTGCCATCCTACGAGCAGTACTTC
CDR3: CASSLNLPSYEQYF

V: TRBV28
D: .
size: .
J: TRBJ1-4
DNA: TGTGCCAGCAGTAACAGGGCCCTCAATGAAAAACTGTTTTTT
CDR3: CASSNRALNEKLFF

V: TRBV6-5
D: .
size: .
J: TRBJ1-5
DNA: TGTGCCAGCAGCGAGGGGCGGCTCAATCAGCCCCAGCATTTT
CDR3: CASSEGRLNQPQHF

V: TRBV6-5
D: .
size: .
J: TRBJ2-7
DNA: TGTGCCAGCAGAACCGGGACTGCATCCTACGAGCAGTACTTC
CDR3: CASRTGTASYEQYF

V: TRBV10-3
D: .
size: .
J: TRBJ1-2
DNA: TGTGCCATCAGTGATACAACAGGGATCAACTATGGCTACACCTTC
CDR3: CAISDTTGINYGYTF

V: TRBV6-5
D: TRBD1
size: .
J: TRBJ2-3
DNA: TGTGCCAGCAGGACGACAGGGTTAGATACGCAGTATTTT
CDR3: CASRTTGLDTQYF

V: TRBV2
D: TRBD1
size: .
J: TRBJ1-4
DNA: TGTGCCAGCAGGTTACAGGGGGCGCGAGCTAATGAAAAACTGTTTTTT
CDR3: CASRLQGARANEKLFF

V: TRBV21-1
D: .
size: .
J: TRBJ2-5
DNA: TGTGCCAGCAGCAAAGGCCACCAAGAGACCCAGTACTTC
CDR3: CASSKGHQETQYF

V: TRBV9
D: .
size: .
J: TRBJ2-2
DNA: TGTGCCAGCAGCGTAGTCCCAACAGGGCTTCTGAACACCGGGGAGCTGTTTTTT
CDR3: CASSVVPTGLLNTGELFF

V: TRBV10-3
D: TRBD1
size: .
J: TRBJ2-7
DNA: TGTGCCATCACCGATCAGGGGGCGCTCGGGTCCGAGCAGTACTTC
CDR3: CAITDQGALGSEQYF